A selection of T cell receptor beta chains follows, all from one sample in a study of T cells after yellow fever vaccination. TCRdb called the 5' RACE reads again in MiXCR, with one record for every CDR3 protein. The table lists approximately 610,000 distinct CDR3 sequences, approximately 16% of them singletons. The sample was PBMCs, taken 5 to 6 days after the first yellow fever vaccination. Source of these receptors: a man aged 18 to 29 who received the YFV17D yellow fever vaccine. The CDR3 runs from the conserved cysteine through the conserved F or W. Fields, in order: V gene, clone size, J gene, D gene, CDR3 DNA, CDR3 protein. A D gene is named only where the DNA matches it firmly. Rows may omit the clone size; those that give it use once, few, many or a size class.

TRBV21-1	.	TRBJ2-5	.	TGTGCCAGCAGCAAAGTCACAGGGCAAAGGGAGACCCAGTACTTC	CASSKVTGQRETQYF
TRBV4-3	many	TRBJ2-1	.	TGCGCCAGCAGTCAAGAGGGTACAGGCTACAATGAGCAGTTCTTC	CASSQEGTGYNEQFF
TRBV4-1	.	TRBJ1-1	.	TGCGCCAGCAGCCAAGAAGGGGCCGGGATCACTGAAGCTTTCTTT	CASSQEGAGITEAFF
TRBV6-1	many	TRBJ1-1	TRBD1	TGTGCCAGCAGCCTGACAGGGACCATGAACACTGAAGCTTTCTTT	CASSLTGTMNTEAFF
TRBV4-3	few	TRBJ2-5	.	TGCGCCAGCAGCCACTGGGAGACCCAGTACTTC	CASSHWETQYF
TRBV7-3	.	TRBJ2-2	TRBD1	TGTGCCAGCAGCTCCAAAGGGGGACAGGGGGACGGGGAGCTGTTTTTT	CASSSKGGQGDGELFF
TRBV7-2	few	TRBJ2-1	.	TGTGCCAGCAGCTCCGCCGGGGGCCTTTACAATGAGCAGTTCTTC	CASSSAGGLYNEQFF
TRBV4-3	few	TRBJ1-6	.	TGCGCCAGCAGCCAGCCCGACCGTAATTCACCCCTCCACTTT	CASSQPDRNSPLHF
TRBV27	few	TRBJ2-1	.	TGTGCCAGCAGTCTACGTGGCGGGTTGGGTGAGCAGTTCTTC	CASSLRGGLGEQFF
TRBV15	few	TRBJ2-7	.	TGTGCCACCAGCAGACCCGGGGCGCCCTACGAGCAGTACTTC	CATSRPGAPYEQYF
TRBV3-1	few	TRBJ2-5	.	TGTGCCAGCAGCCAAGGGTCAATGGAGACCCAGTACTTC	CASSQGSMETQYF
TRBV4-1	.	TRBJ2-1	.	TGCGCCAGCAGCCCTACCGACAGTCATGAGCAGTTCTTC	CASSPTDSHEQFF
TRBV28	.	TRBJ2-1	TRBD2	TGTGCCAGCGTAGGCGGGAGCTCCTACAATCAGCAGTTCTTC	CASVGGSSYNQQFF
TRBV4-2	many	TRBJ1-6	.	TGTGCCAGCAGCCAAGAAGCACAGGGCCATAATTCACCCCTCCACTTT	CASSQEAQGHNSPLHF
TRBV24-1	few	TRBJ2-5	TRBD2	TGTGCCACCAGTGACACCCAAGGGACTATACAAGAGACCCAGTACTTC	CATSDTQGTIQETQYF
TRBV7-8	.	TRBJ1-2	.	TGTGCCAGCAGCTTTCGGGACACAAACTATGGCTACACCTTC	CASSFRDTNYGYTF
TRBV10-3	.	TRBJ1-5	.	TGTGCCATCAGTGACACTAATCAGCCCCAGCATTTT	CAISDTNQPQHF
TRBV6-1	.	TRBJ2-1	TRBD2	TGTGCCAGCAGCGAGGTGTTAGCGGGGGGCCTCAATGAGCAGTTCTTC	CASSEVLAGGLNEQFF